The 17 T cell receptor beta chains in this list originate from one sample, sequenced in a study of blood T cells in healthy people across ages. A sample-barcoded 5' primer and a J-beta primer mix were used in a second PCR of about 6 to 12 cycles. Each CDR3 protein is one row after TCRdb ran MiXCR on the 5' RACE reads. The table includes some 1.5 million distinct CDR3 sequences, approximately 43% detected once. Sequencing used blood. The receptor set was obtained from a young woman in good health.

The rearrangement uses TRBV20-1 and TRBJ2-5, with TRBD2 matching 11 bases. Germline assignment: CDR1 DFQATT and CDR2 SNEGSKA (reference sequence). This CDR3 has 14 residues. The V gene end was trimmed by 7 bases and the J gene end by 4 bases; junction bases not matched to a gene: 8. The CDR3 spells CSVFLLAGGETQYF. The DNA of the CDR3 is TGCAGTGTTTTCCTTCTAGCGGGGGGAGAGACCCAGTACTTC.

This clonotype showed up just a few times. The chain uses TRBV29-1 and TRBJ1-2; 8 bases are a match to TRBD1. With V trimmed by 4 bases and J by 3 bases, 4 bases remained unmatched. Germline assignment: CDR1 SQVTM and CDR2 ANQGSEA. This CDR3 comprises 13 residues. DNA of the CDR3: TGCAGCGTTGGCAGGGGGCTAGACTATGGCTACACCTTC. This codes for CSVGRGLDYGYTF.

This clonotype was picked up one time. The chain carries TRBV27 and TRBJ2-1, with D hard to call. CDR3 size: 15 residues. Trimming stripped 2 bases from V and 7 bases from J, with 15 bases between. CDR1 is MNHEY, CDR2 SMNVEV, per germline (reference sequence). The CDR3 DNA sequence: TGTGCCAGCAGTTTACTTGGTGGGCATGAAAATGAGCAGTTCTTC. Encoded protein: CASSLLGGHENEQFF.

CDR3 protein: CASSQVVSTGLQHF. Written as DNA, the CDR3 is TGCGCCAGCAGCCAAGTTGTATCGACCGGGCTCCAGCATTTT. The chain couples TRBV4-3 to TRBJ1-5; D call uncertain. Germline CDR1 LGHNA, CDR2 YSLEER. V was shortened by 1 base and J by 12 bases, with 16 bases between the two germline ends. The CDR3 sequence is 14 residues long.

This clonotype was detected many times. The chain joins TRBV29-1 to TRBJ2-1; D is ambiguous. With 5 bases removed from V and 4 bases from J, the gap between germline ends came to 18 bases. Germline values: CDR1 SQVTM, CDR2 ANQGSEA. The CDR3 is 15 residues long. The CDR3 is CSVSYRVAEYNEQFF. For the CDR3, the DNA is TGCAGCGTTAGTTATAGGGTAGCAGAGTACAATGAGCAGTTCTTC.

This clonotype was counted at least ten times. DNA for the CDR3: TGTGCCAGCAGCTTGCGGGACTTGTTTACAGATACGCAGTATTTT. Encoded protein: CASSLRDLFTDTQYF. This chain connects TRBV5-8 to TRBJ2-3, with D possibly being TRBD2 (6 bases). The V end lost 1 base, the J end lost 3 bases, and 12 bases lay between the germline ends. The CDR3 contains 15 residues. The V gene's germline CDR1 is SGHTS and CDR2 YDEGEE. Full variable domain (rest looked up from reference TRBV5-8 and TRBJ2-3): EAGVTQSPTHLIKTRGQQATLRCSPISGHTSVYWYQQALGLGLQFLLWYDEGEERNRGNFPPRFSGRQFPNYSSELNVNALELEDSALYLCASSLRDLFTDTQYFGPGTRLTVL.

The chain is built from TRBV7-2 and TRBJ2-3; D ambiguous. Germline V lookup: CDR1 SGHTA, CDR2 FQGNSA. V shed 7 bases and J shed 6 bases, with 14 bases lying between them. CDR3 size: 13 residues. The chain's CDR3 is CASTRGLGDTQYF. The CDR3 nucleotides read TGTGCCAGCACCCGCGGCCTCGGGGATACGCAGTATTTT.

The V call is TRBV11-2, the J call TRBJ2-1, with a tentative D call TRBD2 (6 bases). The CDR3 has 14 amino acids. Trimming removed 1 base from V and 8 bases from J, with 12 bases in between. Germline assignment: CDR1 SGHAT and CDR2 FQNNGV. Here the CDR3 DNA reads TGTGCCAGCAGCTTAGGGGCGGGAAGATATGAGCAGTTCTTC. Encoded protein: CASSLGAGRYEQFF.

CDR3 in DNA: TGTGCCAGCCGTCCTCTAGGCTTAGGTACGCAGTATTTT. It translates to CASRPLGLGTQYF. The chain has TRBV12-3 or TRBV12-4 and TRBJ2-3; D is unclear. Trimming took off 8 bases at V and 8 bases at J, with 17 bases between the two ends. The CDR3 covers 13 residues.

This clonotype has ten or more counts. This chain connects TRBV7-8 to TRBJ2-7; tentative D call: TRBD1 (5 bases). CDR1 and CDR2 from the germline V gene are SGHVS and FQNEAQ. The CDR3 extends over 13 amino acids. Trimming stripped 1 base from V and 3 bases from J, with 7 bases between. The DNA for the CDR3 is TGTGCCAGCAGCTTAGAAGGGGACTACGAGCAGTACTTC. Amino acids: CASSLEGDYEQYF.

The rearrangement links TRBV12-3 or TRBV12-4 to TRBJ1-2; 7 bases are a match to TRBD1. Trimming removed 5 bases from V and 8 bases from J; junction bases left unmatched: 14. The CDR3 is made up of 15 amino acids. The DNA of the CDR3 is TGTGCCAGCAGTCCAGGGACAGTGTTCTATCGGGGCTACACCTTC. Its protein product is CASSPGTVFYRGYTF.

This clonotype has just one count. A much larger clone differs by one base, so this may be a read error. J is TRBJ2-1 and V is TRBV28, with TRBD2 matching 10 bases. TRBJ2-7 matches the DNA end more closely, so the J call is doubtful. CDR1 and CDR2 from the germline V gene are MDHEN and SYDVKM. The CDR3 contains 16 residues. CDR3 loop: CASSTLAGSSYNEQYF. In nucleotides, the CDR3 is TGTGCCAGCAGCACACTAGCGGGGAGCTCCTACAATGAGCAGTACTTC.

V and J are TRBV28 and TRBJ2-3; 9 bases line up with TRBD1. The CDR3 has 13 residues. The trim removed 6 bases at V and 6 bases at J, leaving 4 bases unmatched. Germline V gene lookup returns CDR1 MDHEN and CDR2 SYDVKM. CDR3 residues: CASRQGAWDTQYF. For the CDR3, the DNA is TGTGCCAGCAGACAGGGGGCTTGGGATACGCAGTATTTT.

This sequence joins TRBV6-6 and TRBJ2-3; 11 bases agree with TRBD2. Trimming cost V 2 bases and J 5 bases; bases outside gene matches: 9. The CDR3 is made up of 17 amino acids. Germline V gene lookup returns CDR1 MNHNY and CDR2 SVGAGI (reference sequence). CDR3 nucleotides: TGTGCCAGCAGTTACCCTAATCTAGCGGGGGGACGAGATACGCAGTATTTT. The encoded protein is CASSYPNLAGGRDTQYF.

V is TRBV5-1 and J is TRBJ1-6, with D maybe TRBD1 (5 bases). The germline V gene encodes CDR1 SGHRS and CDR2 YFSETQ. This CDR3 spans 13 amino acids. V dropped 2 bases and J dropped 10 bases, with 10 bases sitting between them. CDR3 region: CASSFDGASPLHF. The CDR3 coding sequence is TGCGCCAGCAGCTTTGACGGGGCATCACCCCTCCACTTT. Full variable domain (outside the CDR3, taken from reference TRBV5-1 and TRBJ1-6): KAGVTQTPRYLIKTRGQQVTLSCSPISGHRSVSWYQQTPGQGLQFLFEYFSETQRNKGNFPGRFSGRQFSNSRSEMNVSTLELGDSALYLCASSFDGASPLHFGNGTRLTVT.

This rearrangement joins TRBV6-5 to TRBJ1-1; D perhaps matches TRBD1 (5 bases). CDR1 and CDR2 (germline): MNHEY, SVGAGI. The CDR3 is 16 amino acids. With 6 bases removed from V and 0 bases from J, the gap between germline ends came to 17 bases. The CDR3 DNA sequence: TGTGCCAGCAGCCTCATGTCAGGGTCCCTGAACACTGAAGCTTTCTTT. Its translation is CASSLMSGSLNTEAFF.

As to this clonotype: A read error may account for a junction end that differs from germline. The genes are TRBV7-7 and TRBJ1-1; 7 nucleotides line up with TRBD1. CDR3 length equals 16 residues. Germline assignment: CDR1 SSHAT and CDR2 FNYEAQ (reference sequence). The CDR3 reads CASSPPIPGQSTEAFF. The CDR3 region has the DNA TGTGCTAGCAGCCCCCCAATTCCGGGACAGTCCACTGAAGCTTTCTTT.